This T cell receptor beta chain was found in a study of T cells expressing NK-cell markers. Study at large: Sorted CD3+CD56+NKG2C+, CD3+CD56+NKG2C- and CD3+CD56-NKG2C+ T cells supplied TCR beta repertoires.

A remark on this clonotype: Its antigen remains unidentified.

General study points: In four donors, dominant clonotypes made up about 25-65% of CD3+CD56-NKG2C+ cells.

Per the germline V gene, CDR1 is SEHNR and CDR2 is FQNEAQ (reference sequence). The CDR3 runs 16 residues. The authors made TCR beta cDNA libraries by 5'RACE template switching. This switching added a universal primer site and UMIs. TCRdb reprocessed the 5' RACE reads and stores each CDR3 protein as one record, lacking DNA. This sample's clone table lists roughly 450,000 distinct CDR3 sequences. The source of this sequence is a woman aged 45-59 years in good health. The source material was blood T cells: a sorted CD56 or NKG2C T cell subset, CD4+ or CD8+ T cells, or bulk PBMC T cells (not recorded which). The chain links TRBV7-9 to TRBJ2-1; TCRdb selects TRBD2, and the lack of DNA leaves this call unchecked. The CDR3 region is CASSVIAGVTGNEQFF. The full variable domain, rest sourced from reference TRBV7-9 and TRBJ2-1, is DTGVSQNPRHKITKRGQNVTFRCDPISEHNRLYWYRQTLGQGPEFLTYFQNEAQLEKSRLLSDRFSAERPKGSFSTLEIQRTEQGDSAMYLCASSVIAGVTGNEQFFGPGTRLTVL.